Following are 29 T cell receptor beta chains from one sample sequenced in a study of blood T cell repertoires in COVID-19. The data were produced by immunoSEQ multiplex PCR, yet TCRdb's version contains in-frame clones alone and is incomplete. The sample yields tens of thousands of clones, around 87% seen once. The sequenced material came from peripheral blood. These receptors were obtained from a man between 60 and 70 years old with active COVID-19.

CDR3 sequence: CASSPSASGRAGEQYF. DNA for the CDR3: TGTGCCAGCTCACCCTCCGCTAGCGGGAGGGCCGGCGAGCAGTACTTC. The chain couples TRBV18 to TRBJ2-7; 12 bases are a match to TRBD2. The J segment lost 6 bases and the V segment lost 3 bases, leaving 9 bases of the junction unmatched. The CDR3 has 16 residues. Per the germline V gene, CDR1 is KGHSH and CDR2 is LQKENI.

The chain is built from TRBV7-9 and TRBJ2-1; 7 nucleotides line up with TRBD1. Losses at the gene ends were 3 bases for V and 0 bases for J; bases not matched to a gene: 8. Per the germline V gene, CDR1 is SEHNR and CDR2 is FQNEAQ (reference sequence). The CDR3 is 17 amino acids. CDR3 residues: CASSFDRAYSSYNEQFF. The CDR3 region has the DNA TGTGCCAGCAGCTTTGACAGGGCCTATAGCTCCTACAATGAGCAGTTCTTC.

The rearrangement uses TRBV6-6 and TRBJ1-5; maybe TRBD1 (6 bases). V lost 10 bases, J lost 9 bases, and 25 bases lay in between. CDR1 and CDR2 (germline): MNHNY, SVGAGI (reference sequence). The CDR3 has 15 residues. CDR3 nucleotide sequence: TGTGCCATCCGGGTTCTCCAGGGGAGGGAACGGCCCCAGCATTTT. Its protein is CAIRVLQGRERPQHF.

This chain joins TRBV28 and TRBJ2-3; 13 nucleotides agree with TRBD2. CDR1 is MDHEN, CDR2 SYDVKM, per germline. With 6 bases clipped from V and 4 bases from J, the junction kept 7 bases outside the gene matches. The length of the CDR3 is 16 residues. Written as DNA, the CDR3 is TGTGCCAGCAGGGTAGGGGGACTAGCGGGGTCAGATACGCAGTATTTT. Protein product: CASRVGGLAGSDTQYF.

The chain has TRBV15 and TRBJ2-2; no clear D. The V gene lost 4 bases and the J gene lost 0 bases, with 6 bases spanning the gap. Germline V gene lookup returns CDR1 LNHNV and CDR2 YYDKDF (reference sequence). The CDR3 extends over 14 amino acids. The DNA of the CDR3 is TGTGCCACCAGCAAGACAACGAACACCGGGGAGCTGTTTTTT. Encoded protein: CATSKTTNTGELFF.

This clone was recorded a few times. V is TRBV7-9 and J is TRBJ2-5; 8 bases agree with TRBD2. V trimming: 5 bases; J trimming: 5 bases; junction bases outside the gene matches: 13. Germline CDR1 SEHNR, CDR2 FQNEAQ (reference sequence). The CDR3 spans 16 residues. As DNA, the CDR3 is TGTGCCAGCAGCCCGCCCCCCCGGGAGGGCCGGGAGACCCAGTACTTC. Translated, it gives CASSPPPREGRETQYF.

This clone was recorded once. V and J are TRBV9 and TRBJ1-2; D is possibly TRBD1 (6 bases). Germline V gives CDR1 SGDLS, CDR2 YYNGEE. V shed 3 bases and J shed 4 bases, with 19 bases lying between them. The CDR3 is 16 residues long. The CDR3 DNA is TGTGCCAGCAGCGGGGAGGGCCGGGGGCTGAGCTATGGCTACACCTTC. Amino acids: CASSGEGRGLSYGYTF.

This chain links TRBV7-3 with TRBJ2-1; 8 bases are a match to TRBD2. The CDR3 spans 13 residues. After removal of 2 bases from V and 9 bases from J, the junction contained 3 bases not matched to a gene. Germline V gives CDR1 SGHTA, CDR2 FQGTGA. The CDR3 reads CASSLWGTSEQFF. CDR3 bases: TGTGCCAGCAGCTTATGGGGGACTAGTGAGCAGTTCTTC.

This clone came up a few times. V usage is TRBV9 and J usage is TRBJ2-3; D unresolved. V was clipped by 0 bases and J by 2 bases, with 4 bases between them. Germline V CDR1 and CDR2: SGDLS, YYNGEE. CDR3 length equals 13 residues. Here the CDR3 DNA reads TGTGCCAGCAGCGTAGACTTCACAGATACGCAGTATTTT. This sequence encodes CASSVDFTDTQYF.

The count of this clone is one. The rearrangement links TRBV19 to TRBJ2-1, with 7 bases matching TRBD2. The V gene end was trimmed by 2 bases and the J gene end by 2 bases; junction bases not matched to a gene: 6. This CDR3 is built from 16 residues. The germline gives CDR1 LNHDA, CDR2 SQIVND (reference sequence). In DNA form, the CDR3 reads TGTGCCAGTAGTATATCGGGCGGGAGAGCCTACAATGAGCAGTTCTTC. The encoded protein is CASSISGGRAYNEQFF.

This clone was seen just once. The chain employs TRBV9 and TRBJ1-4, with unresolved D. From germline, CDR1 is SGDLS and CDR2 YYNGEE. The CDR3 contains 13 residues. V was shortened by 3 bases and J by 6 bases, with 9 bases between the two germline ends. CDR3 sequence: CASSGPGDEKLFF. CDR3 nucleotides: TGTGCCAGCAGCGGCCCCGGGGATGAAAAACTGTTTTTT.

The chain links TRBV5-4 to TRBJ2-3; the match to TRBD2 covers 8 bases. V was clipped by 4 bases and J by 2 bases; unmatched bases: 9. The length of the CDR3 is 16 residues. Germline V gives CDR1 SGHNT, CDR2 YYREEE (reference sequence). DNA of the CDR3: TGTGCCAGCAGCCCCGGGGGGGCTACCGCCACAGATACGCAGTATTTT. As protein: CASSPGGATATDTQYF.

This clone is labeled as medium-sized. The germline gene is not matched at one end of the junction; a read error may be the cause. The chain carries TRBV7-9 and TRBJ2-7; 8 bases fit TRBD1. The germline CDR1 and CDR2 sequences are SEHNR and FQNEAQ (reference sequence). The CDR3 is 14 residues long. CDR3 in DNA: TGTGCCAGCAGCACCGAAGGACAGGGTAGCCCGACACCCTTC. This codes for CASSTEGQGSPTPF.

The chain recombines TRBV29-1 with TRBJ1-1, with D unresolved. Germline V CDR1 and CDR2: SQVTM, ANQGSEA. V was clipped by 0 bases and J by 0 bases, with 8 bases between them. This CDR3 region has 14 residues. The CDR3 loop is CSVEEAGLNTEAFF. Here the CDR3 DNA reads TGCAGCGTTGAAGAGGCGGGCTTGAACACTGAAGCTTTCTTT. The full variable domain, with the rest looked up from reference TRBV29-1 and TRBJ1-1, is SAVISQKPSRDICQRGTSLTIQCQVDSQVTMMFWYRQQPGQSLTLIATANQGSEATYESGFVIDKFPISRPNLTFSTLTVSNMSPEDSSIYLCSVEEAGLNTEAFFGQGTRLTVV.

The rearrangement joins TRBV9 to TRBJ2-5; tentative D call: TRBD1 (7 bases). The CDR3 is 15 amino acids. V lost 4 bases and J lost 2, with 15 bases in between. Germline V gene sequence: CDR1 SGDLS, CDR2 YYNGEE. The CDR3 DNA is TGTGCCAGCAGCCCCCAGGGGGGCAGTCAAGAGACCCAGTACTTC. Translation: CASSPQGGSQETQYF. The whole variable domain, remainder taken from reference TRBV9 and TRBJ2-5, is DSGVTQTPKHLITATGQRVTLRCSPRSGDLSVYWYQQSLDQGLQFLIQYYNGEERAKGNILERFSAQQFPDLHSELNLSSLELGDSALYFCASSPQGGSQETQYFGPGTRLLVL.

This chain joins TRBV5-1 and TRBJ2-7; D might be TRBD2 (6 bases). The CDR3 has 13 amino acids. Between the trimmed V and J ends, which lost 0 bases and 6 bases, there was a span of 10 bases. CDR1 SGHRS and CDR2 YFSETQ come from the germline V gene. The CDR3 DNA follows: TGCGCCAGCAGCTTGGTTGGGGGGAGCGAGCAGTACTTC. Amino acid sequence: CASSLVGGSEQYF.

This sequence joins TRBV20-1 and TRBJ1-1; D remains ambiguous. Germline loops: CDR1 DFQATT, CDR2 SNEGSKA (reference sequence). V shed 3 bases and J shed 3 bases, with 17 bases lying between them. The CDR3 length is 15 residues. CDR3 sequence (DNA): TGCAGTGCTAGTAAGGGAGCTGGGGTCTACACTGAAGCTTTCTTT. Its protein is CSASKGAGVYTEAFF.

V gene TRBV11-2 combines with J gene TRBJ2-7; D is perhaps TRBD2 (5 bases). Germline lookup yields CDR1 SGHAT and CDR2 FQNNGV. The CDR3 extends over 13 amino acids. V dropped 5 bases and J dropped 10 bases, with 18 bases sitting between them. The CDR3 loop is CASSPGLGLGQYF. The CDR3 DNA reads TGTGCCAGCAGCCCTGGACTTGGCCTAGGACAGTACTTC.

The chain recombines TRBV5-4 with TRBJ1-3; D is undetermined. The germline gives CDR1 SGHNT, CDR2 YYREEE (reference sequence). This CDR3 is 13 amino acids long. Deletions cut 5 bases from V and 4 bases from J, with 10 bases between. This chain's CDR3 is CASSPPGGNTIYF. The CDR3 DNA reads TGTGCCAGCAGTCCCCCTGGCGGAAACACCATATATTTT.

This chain uses TRBV5-6 with TRBJ2-7; D may be TRBD2 (5 bases). The germline V and J ends were trimmed by 2 bases and 6 bases, with 9 bases remaining between them. Germline lookup yields CDR1 SGHDT and CDR2 YYEEEE. This CDR3 region has 12 residues. The CDR3, as DNA: TGTGCCAGCAGCTTCACTAGTTCCGAGCAGTACTTC. Its protein is CASSFTSSEQYF.

The V call is TRBV6-2 or TRBV6-3, the J call TRBJ2-5; 7 bases are a match to TRBD2. Germline V lookup: CDR1 MNHEY, CDR2 SVGEGT. The CDR3 is 17 amino acids. The V gene end was trimmed by 4 bases and the J gene end by 2 bases; junction bases not matched to a gene: 13. CDR3 DNA sequence: TGTGCCAGCAGTTCGTTCGAGGAGCGGGGCATTCAAGAGACCCAGTACTTC. Translated: CASSSFEERGIQETQYF.

J is TRBJ2-5 and V is TRBV5-1, with 9 bases aligning to TRBD1. The CDR3 totals 14 residues. Trimming took 5 bases from V and 4 from J; bases not matched to a gene: 6. Germline assignment: CDR1 SGHRS and CDR2 YFSETQ. Written as DNA, the CDR3 is TGCGCCAGCAGGACGGGACAGGGAAGAGAGACCCAGTACTTC. The encoded protein is CASRTGQGRETQYF.

On this clone: Other DNA sequences in the sample encode the same CDR3. J is TRBJ2-7 and V is TRBV7-2, with 7 bases fitting TRBD1. With 1 base clipped from V and 4 bases from J, the junction kept 7 bases outside the gene matches. Germline CDR1 reads SGHTA; CDR2 reads FQGNSA. The CDR3 sequence is 15 residues long. CDR3 protein: CASSLGTGGWYEQYF. CDR3 bases: TGTGCCAGCAGCTTAGGGACAGGAGGCTGGTACGAGCAGTACTTC.

Notes on this clone: Other DNA sequences in the sample encode the same CDR3. The J gene is TRBJ2-7, the V gene TRBV18; TRBD1 matches at 7 bases. Unmatched junction bases numbered 1, after V lost 2 bases and J lost 6 bases. Germline V gene sequence: CDR1 KGHSH, CDR2 LQKENI. The CDR3 length is 12 residues. CDR3 nucleotides: TGTGCCAGCTCACCAGGGACAGTCGAGCAGTACTTC. Amino acids: CASSPGTVEQYF.

V is TRBV30 and J is TRBJ1-2; D gene unclear. V shed 3 bases and J shed 8 bases, with 16 bases lying between them. The CDR3 runs 13 residues. Germline V gene lookup returns CDR1 GTSNPN and CDR2 SVGIG (reference sequence). In DNA form, the CDR3 reads TGTGCCTGGAGCTATGAGGGAGCGGGCGGCTACACCTTC. This codes for CAWSYEGAGGYTF.

The chain is built from TRBV27 and TRBJ2-1; possibly TRBD2 for D (6 bases). Between the trimmed V and J ends, which lost 2 bases and 9 bases, there was a span of 20 bases. In germline, CDR1 is MNHEY, CDR2 SMNVEV (reference sequence). This CDR3 has 16 amino acids. The CDR3, as DNA: TGTGCCAGCAGTTTACCCCCGGGACCTTTGGGGGGTGAGCAGTTCTTC. Residues: CASSLPPGPLGGEQFF.

This chain uses TRBV11-2 with TRBJ2-6, with D tentatively TRBD2 (6 bases). Germline V CDR1 and CDR2: SGHAT, FQNNGV. V lost 5 bases to trimming and J lost 2 bases, with 19 bases between them. The CDR3 runs to 18 residues. CDR3 sequence (DNA): TGTGCCAGCAGCCTAATTGGGACTCCGGTCGCTGGGGCCAACGTCCTGACTTTC. It yields the protein CASSLIGTPVAGANVLTF.

The table lists this clone with a few counts. This rearrangement joins TRBV7-9 to TRBJ2-1; 8 bases are shared with TRBD2. J lost 10 bases, V lost 5 bases, and 16 bases had no gene match. The CDR3 is made up of 16 amino acids. In germline, CDR1 is SEHNR, CDR2 FQNEAQ (reference sequence). CDR3 protein: CASSQLFAGGPQEQFF. CDR3 bases: TGTGCCAGCAGCCAGCTGTTTGCGGGGGGTCCACAAGAGCAGTTCTTC.

J is TRBJ2-2 and V is TRBV2; 8 bases line up with TRBD2. Trimming cost V 6 bases and J 5 bases; bases outside gene matches: 5. Germline V gives CDR1 SNHLY, CDR2 FYNNEI. The CDR3 contains 14 residues. CDR3 loop: CASRGLVRTGELFF. Here the CDR3 DNA reads TGTGCCAGCAGGGGACTAGTACGGACCGGGGAGCTGTTTTTT.